This T cell receptor beta chain was observed in a study of T cell repertoires in cytomegalovirus infection. Study overall: In the study, CMV epitopes included recently identified HLA-C-restricted and well-studied HLA-B-restricted ones. Both a matching HLA type and CMV infection were indicated by public TCR beta signatures.

TCRdb re-called the reads with MiXCR, one entry per CDR3 protein. The repertoire includes about 60,000 distinct CDR3 sequences, around 20% of them detected once, and under 75% sits in the top ten. General study results and limits: Clonotypes of TCR beta that were HLA-C-restricted and CMV-specific dominated the ex vivo response. Carriers of CMV and the relevant HLA type were discriminated by public TCR beta frequency.

This clonotype has a single count. No antigen is known for it. The specimen comprised CD8+ T cells from cultured PBMCs, sampled from culture after CMV antigen stimulation. The sequence was collected from a human donor in good health (CMV status not recorded). Some clones in this sample may be carry-over from other donors' samples.

The CDR3 DNA follows: TGTGCCACCAGCAGAGATAGAGCGGGGGCTACAGATACGCAGTATTTT. Its protein product is CATSRDRAGATDTQYF. The chain is built from TRBV15 and TRBJ2-3, with TRBD2 matching 8 bases. The CDR3 is made up of 16 amino acids. Per germline, CDR1 LNHNV and CDR2 YYDKDF (reference sequence). V was pared by 0 bases and J by 3 bases, with 5 bases of the junction left unmatched.